This T cell receptor beta chain was retrieved from a study of blood T cell repertoires in COVID-19. At the level of the study: Researchers got acute and convalescent COVID-19 samples from the United States, Italy and Spain. T cells, B-cell-depleted T cells, or PBMCs provided the cDNA or gDNA that served as material.

V lost 0 bases and J lost 0, with 18 bases in between. The CDR3 spans 19 residues. Germline CDR1 is MGHRA and CDR2 is YSYEKL. Original processing notes: From reference gene primer amplification, estimates of nucleated cell counts were derived. Profiling relied on immunoSEQ multiplex PCR, and the TCRdb table lists in-frame clones only, not all of them. For V, J and clone size, that table is used; D and trimming come from the DNA. The sample lists about 270,000 clones, approximately 89% occurring once. Sequencing input: peripheral blood. The receptor was derived from a man aged 35 to 55 with active or convalescent COVID-19. V usage is TRBV4-1 and J usage is TRBJ1-3, with D perhaps matching TRBD1 (6 bases). The DNA of the CDR3 is TGCGCCAGCAGCCAAGAAATCGCCAGGGGAATTAACTCTGGAAACACCATATATTTT. Its protein is CASSQEIARGINSGNTIYF.